Shown below are 6 T cell receptor beta chains from a single sample sequenced in a study of cytomegalovirus exposure and HLA in healthy donors. Clones were sequenced by immunoSEQ multiplex PCR, and TCRdb holds only the in-frame ones, with some missing. This table holds roughly 80,000 clones, under 95% found once. The sequencing input was PBMCs. The origin of the receptors is a young man in good health and CMV-seronegative.

The chain carries TRBV28 and TRBJ2-7; 9 bases fit TRBD1. Germline trimming cut 5 bases from V and 4 bases from J; bases unmatched to any gene: 3. Per germline, CDR1 MDHEN and CDR2 SYDVKM. CDR3 length: 13 amino acids. The CDR3 spells CASSIQGAYEQYF. The CDR3 DNA follows: TGTGCCAGCAGTATACAGGGGGCTTACGAGCAGTACTTC.

The chain combines TRBV28 with TRBJ2-3, with 7 positions matching TRBD2. With 7 bases clipped from V and 2 bases from J, the junction kept 12 bases outside the gene matches. The CDR3 is 16 amino acids. Germline values: CDR1 MDHEN, CDR2 SYDVKM. The CDR3 loop is CASNVGGTIITDTQYF. The CDR3 DNA reads TGTGCCAGCAACGTCGGCGGGACTATCATCACAGATACGCAGTATTTT.

V and J are TRBV28 and TRBJ2-1; 9 bases map to TRBD2. The CDR3 length is 14 residues. Trimming at V came to 10 bases and at J to 7 bases, leaving 11 bases not matched to a gene. CDR1 MDHEN and CDR2 SYDVKM come from the germline V gene. The CDR3 coding sequence is TGTGCCATCCTGAATCTAGCGGGAACGAATGAGCAGTTCTTC. It encodes CAILNLAGTNEQFF.

The rearrangement uses TRBV9 and TRBJ1-6; 9 positions agree with TRBD1. After removal of 4 bases from V and 7 bases from J, the junction contained 9 bases not matched to a gene. There are 16 residues in the CDR3. Germline CDR1 and CDR2: SGDLS and YYNGEE. CDR3 amino acids: CASSPRQGGNNSPLHF. CDR3 in DNA: TGTGCCAGCAGCCCCCGACAGGGGGGCAACAATTCACCCCTCCACTTT.

This chain links TRBV6-5 with TRBJ2-2; TRBD1 matches at 8 bases. This CDR3 contains 15 residues. Looked up from germline, CDR1 is MNHEY and CDR2 is SVGAGI. J was trimmed by 4 bases and V by 6 bases; bases with no gene match: 7. Here the CDR3 DNA reads TGTGCCAGCAGACGGACAGGGTGGAGCACCGGGGAGCTGTTTTTT. It encodes CASRRTGWSTGELFF.

This chain connects TRBV7-2 to TRBJ2-5; D not certain. Trimming took 5 bases from V and 1 from J, leaving 2 bases between them. CDR1 is SGHTA, CDR2 FQGNSA, per germline. The CDR3 loop spans 11 amino acids. CDR3 sequence reads: CASSRQETQYF. CDR3 coding DNA: TGTGCCAGCAGCCGCCAAGAGACCCAGTACTTC.